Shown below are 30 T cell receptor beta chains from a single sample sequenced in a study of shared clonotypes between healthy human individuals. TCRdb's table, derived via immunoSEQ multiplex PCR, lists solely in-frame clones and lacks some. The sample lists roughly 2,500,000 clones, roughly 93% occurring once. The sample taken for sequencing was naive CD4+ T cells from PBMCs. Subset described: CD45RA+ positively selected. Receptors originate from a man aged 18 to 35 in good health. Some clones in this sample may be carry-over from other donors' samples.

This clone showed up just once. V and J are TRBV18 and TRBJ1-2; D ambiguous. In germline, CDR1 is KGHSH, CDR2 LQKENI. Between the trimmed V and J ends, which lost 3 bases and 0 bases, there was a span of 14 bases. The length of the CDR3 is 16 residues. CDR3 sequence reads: CASSPFVTDTNYGYTF. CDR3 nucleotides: TGTGCCAGCTCACCCTTTGTAACAGATACTAACTATGGCTACACCTTC.

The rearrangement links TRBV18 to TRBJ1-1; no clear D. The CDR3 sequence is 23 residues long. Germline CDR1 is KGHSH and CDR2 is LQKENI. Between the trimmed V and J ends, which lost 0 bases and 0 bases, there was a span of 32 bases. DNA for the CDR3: TGTGCCAGCTCACCACCGATTATATCGGGAGAGGTCTCCTTTAGGTCCTTGAACACTGAAGCTTTCTTT. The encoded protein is CASSPPIISGEVSFRSLNTEAFF.

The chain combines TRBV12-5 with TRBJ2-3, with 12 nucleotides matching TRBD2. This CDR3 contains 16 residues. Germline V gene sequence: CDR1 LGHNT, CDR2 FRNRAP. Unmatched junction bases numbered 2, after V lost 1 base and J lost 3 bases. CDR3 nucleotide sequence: TGTGCTAGTGGTTTGGGACTAGCGGGAGTGACAGATACGCAGTATTTT. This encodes CASGLGLAGVTDTQYF.

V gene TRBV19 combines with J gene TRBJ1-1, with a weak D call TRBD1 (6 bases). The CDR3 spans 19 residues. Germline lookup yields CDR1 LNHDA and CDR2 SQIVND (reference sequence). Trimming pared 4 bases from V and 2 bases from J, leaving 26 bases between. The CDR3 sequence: CASSKWQGMAGETNTEAFF. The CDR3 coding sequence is TGTGCCAGTAGTAAGTGGCAGGGGATGGCCGGAGAAACAAACACTGAAGCTTTCTTT.

The CDR3 sequence is CAWSVMGQPTNTEAFF. CDR3 bases: TGTGCCTGGAGTGTCATGGGACAGCCAACGAACACTGAAGCTTTCTTT. The chain uses TRBV30 and TRBJ1-1, with TRBD1 matching 7 bases. Germline CDR1 GTSNPN, CDR2 SVGIG (reference sequence). V lost 0 bases and J lost 1; bases outside the gene matches: 8. This CDR3 is 16 amino acids long.

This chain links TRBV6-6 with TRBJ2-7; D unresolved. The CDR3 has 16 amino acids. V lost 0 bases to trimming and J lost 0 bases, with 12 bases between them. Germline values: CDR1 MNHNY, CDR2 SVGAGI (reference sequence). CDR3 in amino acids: CASSYSLARTSYEQYF. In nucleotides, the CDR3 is TGTGCCAGCAGTTACTCGTTGGCTAGGACCTCCTACGAGCAGTACTTC.

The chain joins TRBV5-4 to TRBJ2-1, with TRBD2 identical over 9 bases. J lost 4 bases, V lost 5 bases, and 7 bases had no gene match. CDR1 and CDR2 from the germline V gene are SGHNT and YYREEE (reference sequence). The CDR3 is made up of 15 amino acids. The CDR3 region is CASRPLAGMYNEQFF. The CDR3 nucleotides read TGTGCCAGCAGACCGCTAGCGGGGATGTACAATGAGCAGTTCTTC.

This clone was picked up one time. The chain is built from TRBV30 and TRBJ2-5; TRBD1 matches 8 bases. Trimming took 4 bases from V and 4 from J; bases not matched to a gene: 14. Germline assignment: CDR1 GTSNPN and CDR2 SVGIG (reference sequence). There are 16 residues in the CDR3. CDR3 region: CAWNRDRWKASETQYF. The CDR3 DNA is TGTGCCTGGAATAGGGACAGGTGGAAGGCATCAGAGACCCAGTACTTC.

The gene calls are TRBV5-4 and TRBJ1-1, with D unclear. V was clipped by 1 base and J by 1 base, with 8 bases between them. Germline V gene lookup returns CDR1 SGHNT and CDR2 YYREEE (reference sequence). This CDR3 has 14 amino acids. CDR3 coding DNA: TGTGCCAGCAGCTTGTCCGGGTGGAACACTGAAGCTTTCTTT. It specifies CASSLSGWNTEAFF.

CDR3 protein: CASGLSRGQNTGELFF. DNA for the CDR3: TGTGCTAGTGGTTTGTCACGGGGCCAGAACACCGGGGAGCTGTTTTTT. The chain combines TRBV12-5 with TRBJ2-2; TRBD1 or TRBD2 may be the D gene (5 bases each). With 2 bases removed from V and 1 base from J, the gap between germline ends came to 11 bases. Germline V gene lookup returns CDR1 LGHNT and CDR2 FRNRAP. CDR3 size: 16 residues. Full variable domain (remainder filled in from reference TRBV12-5 and TRBJ2-2): DARVTQTPRHKVTEMGQEVTMRCQPILGHNTVFWYRQTMMQGLELLAYFRNRAPLDDSGMPKDRFSAEMPDATLATLKIQPSEPRDSAVYFCASGLSRGQNTGELFFGEGSRLTVL.

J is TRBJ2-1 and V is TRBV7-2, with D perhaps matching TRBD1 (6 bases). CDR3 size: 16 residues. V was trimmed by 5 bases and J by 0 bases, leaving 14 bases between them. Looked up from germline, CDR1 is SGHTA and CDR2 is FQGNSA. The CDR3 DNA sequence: TGTGCCAGCAGCACCGAGGACAGAATCTCCTACAATGAGCAGTTCTTC. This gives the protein CASSTEDRISYNEQFF.

The CDR3 here is CASRGTQGGGEKLFF. The CDR3 nucleotides are TGTGCCAGCAGGGGTACACAGGGGGGGGGTGAAAAACTGTTTTTT. The genes are TRBV6-5 and TRBJ1-4, with TRBD1 matching over 8 bases. Losses at the gene ends were 6 bases for V and 7 bases for J; bases not matched to a gene: 10. The CDR3 has 15 amino acids. Germline V gives CDR1 MNHEY, CDR2 SVGAGI.

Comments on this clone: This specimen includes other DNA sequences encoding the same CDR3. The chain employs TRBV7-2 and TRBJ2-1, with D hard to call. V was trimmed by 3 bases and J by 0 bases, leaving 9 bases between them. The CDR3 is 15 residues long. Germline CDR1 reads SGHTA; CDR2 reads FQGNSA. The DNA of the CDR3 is TGTGCCAGCAGCTTGGACCCGAGCTCCTACAATGAGCAGTTCTTC. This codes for CASSLDPSSYNEQFF.

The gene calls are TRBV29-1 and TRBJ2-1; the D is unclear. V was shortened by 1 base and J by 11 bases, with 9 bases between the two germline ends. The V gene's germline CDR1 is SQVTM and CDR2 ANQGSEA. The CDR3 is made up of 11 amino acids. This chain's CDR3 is CSVEGQAKQFF. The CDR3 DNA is TGCAGCGTTGAAGGGCAGGCGAAGCAGTTCTTC.

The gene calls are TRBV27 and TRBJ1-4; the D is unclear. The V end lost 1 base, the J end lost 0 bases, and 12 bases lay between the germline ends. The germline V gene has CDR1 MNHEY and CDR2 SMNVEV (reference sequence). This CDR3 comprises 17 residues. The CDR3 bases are TGTGCCAGCAGTTTATATGACGGGGATGCAACTAATGAAAAACTGTTTTTT. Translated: CASSLYDGDATNEKLFF.

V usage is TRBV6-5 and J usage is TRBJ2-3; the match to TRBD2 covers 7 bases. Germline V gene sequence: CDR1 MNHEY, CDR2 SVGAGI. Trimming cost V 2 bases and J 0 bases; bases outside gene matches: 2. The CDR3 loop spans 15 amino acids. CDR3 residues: CASSYAGASTDTQYF. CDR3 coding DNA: TGTGCCAGCAGTTACGCGGGAGCAAGCACAGATACGCAGTATTTT.

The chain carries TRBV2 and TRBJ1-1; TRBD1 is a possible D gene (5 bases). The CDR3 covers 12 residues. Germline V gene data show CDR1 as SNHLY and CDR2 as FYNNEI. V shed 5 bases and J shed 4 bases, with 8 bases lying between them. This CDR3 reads CASSFQGTEAFF. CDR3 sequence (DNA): TGTGCCAGCAGTTTTCAGGGCACTGAAGCTTTCTTT.

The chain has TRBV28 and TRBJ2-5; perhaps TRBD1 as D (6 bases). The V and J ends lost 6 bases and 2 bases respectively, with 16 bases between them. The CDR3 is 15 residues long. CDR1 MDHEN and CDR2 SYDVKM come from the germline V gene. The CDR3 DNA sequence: TGTGCCAGCAGACCTTCAGGACAGACACAAGAGACCCAGTACTTC. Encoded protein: CASRPSGQTQETQYF.

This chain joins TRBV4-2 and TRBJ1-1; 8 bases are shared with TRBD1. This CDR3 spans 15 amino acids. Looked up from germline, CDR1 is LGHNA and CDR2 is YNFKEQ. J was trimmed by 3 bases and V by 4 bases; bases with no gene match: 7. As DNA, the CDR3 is TGTGCCAGCAGCCCGAACGACAGGGGTGACACTGAAGCTTTCTTT. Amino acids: CASSPNDRGDTEAFF.

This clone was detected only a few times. Here the CDR3 reads CSVRRTAVNTEAFF. As DNA, the CDR3 is TGCAGCGTCCGCAGGACAGCAGTGAACACTGAAGCTTTCTTT. The chain combines TRBV29-1 with TRBJ1-1; D possibly corresponds to TRBD1 (6 bases). V dropped 6 bases and J dropped 0 bases, with 14 bases sitting between them. Germline V lookup: CDR1 SQVTM, CDR2 ANQGSEA. This CDR3 is 14 amino acids long.

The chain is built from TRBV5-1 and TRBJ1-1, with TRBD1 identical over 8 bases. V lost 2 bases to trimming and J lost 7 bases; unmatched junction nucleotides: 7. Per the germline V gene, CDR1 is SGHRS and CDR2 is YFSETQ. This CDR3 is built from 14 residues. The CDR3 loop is CASSFRQGAHEAFF. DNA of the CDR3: TGCGCCAGCAGCTTCCGGCAGGGGGCGCATGAAGCTTTCTTT.

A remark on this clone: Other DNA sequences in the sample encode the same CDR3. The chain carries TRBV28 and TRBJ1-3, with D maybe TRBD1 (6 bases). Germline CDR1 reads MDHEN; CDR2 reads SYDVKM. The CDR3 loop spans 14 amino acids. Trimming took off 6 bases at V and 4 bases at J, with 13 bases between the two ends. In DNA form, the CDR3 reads TGTGCCAGCAGCACCGGGACATCAGGAAACACCATATATTTT. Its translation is CASSTGTSGNTIYF. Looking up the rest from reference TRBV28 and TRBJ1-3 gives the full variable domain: DVKVTQSSRYLVKRTGEKVFLECVQDMDHENMFWYRQDPGLGLRLIYFSYDVKMKEKGDIPEGYSVSREKKERFSLILESASTNQTSMYLCASSTGTSGNTIYFGEGSWLTVV.

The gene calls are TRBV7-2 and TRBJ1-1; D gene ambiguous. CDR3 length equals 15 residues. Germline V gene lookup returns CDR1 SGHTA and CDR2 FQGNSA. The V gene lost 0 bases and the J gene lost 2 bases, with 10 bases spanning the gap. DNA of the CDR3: TGTGCCAGCAGCTTAGCGCGGCGAGGTAACACTGAAGCTTTCTTT. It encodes CASSLARRGNTEAFF.

The CDR3 protein is CASSLAGQGGTEAFF. CDR3 sequence (DNA): TGCGCCAGCAGCTTGGCGGGACAGGGGGGCACTGAAGCTTTCTTT. This chain uses TRBV5-1 with TRBJ1-1; TRBD1 matches at 11 bases. With V trimmed by 0 bases and J by 4 bases, 2 bases remained unmatched. This CDR3 contains 15 residues. Germline-derived CDR1 and CDR2 are SGHRS and YFSETQ.

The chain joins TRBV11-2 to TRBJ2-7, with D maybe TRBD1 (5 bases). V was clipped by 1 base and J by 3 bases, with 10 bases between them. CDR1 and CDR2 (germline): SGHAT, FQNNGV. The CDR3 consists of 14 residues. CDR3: CASSLVARVYEQYF. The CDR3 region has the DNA TGTGCCAGCAGCTTAGTGGCCAGGGTCTACGAGCAGTACTTC.

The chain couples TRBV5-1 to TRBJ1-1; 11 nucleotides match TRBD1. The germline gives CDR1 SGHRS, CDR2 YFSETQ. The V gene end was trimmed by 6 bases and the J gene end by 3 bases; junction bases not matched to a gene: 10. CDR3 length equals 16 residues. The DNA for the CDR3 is TGCGCCAGCACGCCGTGGGGGACAGGGGGTCACACTGAAGCTTTCTTT. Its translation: CASTPWGTGGHTEAFF.

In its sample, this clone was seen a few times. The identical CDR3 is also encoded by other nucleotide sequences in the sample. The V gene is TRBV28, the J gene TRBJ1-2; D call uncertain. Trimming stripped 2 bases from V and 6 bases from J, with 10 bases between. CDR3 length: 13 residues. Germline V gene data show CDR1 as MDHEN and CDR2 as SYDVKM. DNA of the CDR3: TGTGCCAGCAGTTTAGGGAGAGGTGATGGCTACACCTTC. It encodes CASSLGRGDGYTF.

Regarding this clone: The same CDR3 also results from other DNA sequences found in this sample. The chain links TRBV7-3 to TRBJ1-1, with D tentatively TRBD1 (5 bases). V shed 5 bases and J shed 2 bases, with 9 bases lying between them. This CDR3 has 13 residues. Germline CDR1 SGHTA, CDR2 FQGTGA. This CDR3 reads CASSRDSNTEAFF. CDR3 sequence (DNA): TGTGCCAGCAGCAGAGACAGCAACACTGAAGCTTTCTTT.

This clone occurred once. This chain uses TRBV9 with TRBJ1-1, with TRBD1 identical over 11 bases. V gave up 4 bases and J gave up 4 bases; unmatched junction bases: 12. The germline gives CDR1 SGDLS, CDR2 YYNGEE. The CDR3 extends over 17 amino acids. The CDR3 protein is CASSPTPGTGGGTEAFF. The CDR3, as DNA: TGTGCCAGCAGCCCGACGCCCGGGACAGGGGGAGGCACTGAAGCTTTCTTT. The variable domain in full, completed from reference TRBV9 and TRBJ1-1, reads DSGVTQTPKHLITATGQRVTLRCSPRSGDLSVYWYQQSLDQGLQFLIQYYNGEERAKGNILERFSAQQFPDLHSELNLSSLELGDSALYFCASSPTPGTGGGTEAFFGQGTRLTVV.

CDR3: CASSLAGFRETQYF. CDR3 coding DNA: TGTGCCAGCAGCTTAGCGGGGTTTCGAGAGACCCAGTACTTC. V gene TRBV7-2 combines with J gene TRBJ2-5; the D is unclear. V lost 0 bases and J 4 bases, leaving 9 bases between the germline ends. This CDR3 has 14 residues. The germline V gene has CDR1 SGHTA and CDR2 FQGNSA.